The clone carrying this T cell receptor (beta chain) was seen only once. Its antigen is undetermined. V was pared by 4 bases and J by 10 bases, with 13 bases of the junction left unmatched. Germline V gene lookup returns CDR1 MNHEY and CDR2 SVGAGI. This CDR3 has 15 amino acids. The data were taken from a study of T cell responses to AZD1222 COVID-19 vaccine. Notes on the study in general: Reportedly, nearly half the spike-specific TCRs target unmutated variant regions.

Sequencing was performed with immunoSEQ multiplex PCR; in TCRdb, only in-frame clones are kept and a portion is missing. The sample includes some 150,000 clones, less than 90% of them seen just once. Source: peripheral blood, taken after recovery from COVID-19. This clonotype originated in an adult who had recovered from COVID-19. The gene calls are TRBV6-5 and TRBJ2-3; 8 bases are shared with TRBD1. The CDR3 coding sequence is TGTGCCAGCAGTTCGCCCGAAGGACAGGGCCTAGCGCAGTATTTT. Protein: CASSSPEGQGLAQYF.